These T cell receptor beta chains were read from a single sample in a study of cytomegalovirus exposure and HLA in healthy donors. The protocol was immunoSEQ multiplex PCR, while the TCRdb copy is restricted to in-frame clones and leaves out a portion. The top ten hold 0.75% to 0.9% of the sample, which has about 160,000 clones, approximately 80% seen once. The specimen was PBMCs. These receptors were taken from a woman aged 18-35 years in good health and CMV-seronegative. CDR3s include the opening cysteine and the closing phenylalanine or tryptophan. Each record gives: J gene, D gene, clone size, V gene, CDR3 length, CDR3 DNA, CDR3 protein. The D gene is left open where the match is weak. Clone size, where shown, is once, few, many, or a class for clones that have expanded.

TRBJ2-7 | TRBD2 | NA | TRBV10-3 | 14 | TGTGCCATCAGACTAGCGGGGAGCTCCTACGAGCAGTACTTC | CAIRLAGSSYEQYF
TRBJ2-1 | TRBD2 | NA | TRBV5-1 | 16 | TGCGCCAGCAGCTTGGGGCTAGCGGGAGGTGGCAATGAGCAGTTCTTC | CASSLGLAGGGNEQFF
TRBJ2-1 | NA | NA | TRBV5-1 | 15 | TGCGCCAGCAGCTTGGGAAATATAGTCTACAATGAGCAGTTCTTC | CASSLGNIVYNEQFF
TRBJ2-1 | NA | few | TRBV6-5 | 12 | TGTGCCAGCAGCGCACTCTGGAATGAGCAGTTCTTC | CASSALWNEQFF
TRBJ2-7 | TRBD1 | once | TRBV5-6 | 13 | TGTGCCAGCAGCTTGGGGGACAGGGTCGAGCAGTACTTC | CASSLGDRVEQYF
TRBJ2-3 | TRBD2 | NA | TRBV5-6 | 16 | TGTGCCAGCAGCTTGGAGGGGAGCGGGAGATCAGATACGCAGTATTTT | CASSLEGSGRSDTQYF
TRBJ2-3 | NA | NA | TRBV6-4 | 13 | TGTGCCAGCACGGCAGGGGCCACAGATACGCAGTATTTT | CASTAGATDTQYF
TRBJ1-1 | NA | few | TRBV6-1 | 13 | TGTGCCAGCAGTAACAGGGCCCGGGGTGAAGCTTTCTTT | CASSNRARGEAFF
TRBJ2-3 | NA | NA | TRBV4-2 | 14 | TGTGCCAGCAGCCAAGATCGGAGCACAGATACGCAGTATTTT | CASSQDRSTDTQYF
TRBJ1-3 | TRBD1 | NA | TRBV11-2 | 16 | TGTGCCAGCAGCATTTCGACAGGGGGCTCTGGAAACACCATATATTTT | CASSISTGGSGNTIYF
TRBJ2-7 | TRBD2 | NA | TRBV15 | 14 | TGTGCCACCCGATCTAGCGGCCAATCCTACGAGCAGTACTTC | CATRSSGQSYEQYF
TRBJ2-6 | NA | NA | TRBV5-1 | 17 | TGCGCCAGCGCCTCCGGGACTTACAGCTCTGGGGCCAACGTCCTGACTTTC | CASASGTYSSGANVLTF
TRBJ2-3 | TRBD2 | NA | TRBV19 | 16 | TGTGCCAGTAGTTCTCCACTAGCGGGAGGGGGAGATACGCAGTATTTT | CASSSPLAGGGDTQYF
TRBJ2-3 | NA | few | TRBV6-5 | 13 | TGTGCCAGCAGAAAAGGGGGCACAGATACGCAGTATTTT | CASRKGGTDTQYF
TRBJ2-1 | TRBD2 | NA | TRBV2 | 15 | TGTGCCAGCAGTGCACTAGCGGGGTTCGACAATGAGCAGTTCTTC | CASSALAGFDNEQFF
TRBJ2-3 | TRBD1 | NA | TRBV23-1 | 16 | TGCGCCAGCAGTCAAAGGGGGACAGAAGTCACAGATACGCAGTATTTT | CASSQRGTEVTDTQYF
TRBJ2-5 | TRBD2 | NA | TRBV18 | 13 | TGTGCCAGCTCGGCGGGAGTCCAAGAGACCCAGTACTTC | CASSAGVQETQYF
TRBJ2-7 | NA | NA | TRBV5-6 | 16 | TGTGCCAGCAGCTTGGTTTGGTCGAAGCGGTCCTACGAGCAGTACTTC | CASSLVWSKRSYEQYF
TRBJ1-2 | NA | few | TRBV5-1 | 15 | TGCGCCAGCAGCTTGCCAGACACTTATAACTATGGCTACACCTTC | CASSLPDTYNYGYTF
TRBJ1-2 | NA | NA | TRBV15 | 17 | TGTGCCACCAGCCCCCGAAGTTGGACGGTGGGAGGGGACGGCTACACCTTC | CATSPRSWTVGGDGYTF
TRBJ2-3 | NA | NA | TRBV5-1 | 14 | TGCGCCAGCAGCTTGGATCCCCGGACAGATACGCAGTATTTT | CASSLDPRTDTQYF
TRBJ2-7 | NA | NA | TRBV28 | 14 | TGTGCCAGCAGTTTCTTACAAAGTACCTACGAGCAGTACTTC | CASSFLQSTYEQYF
TRBJ2-7 | TRBD2 | NA | TRBV27 | 14 | TGTGCCAGCAGCCTAGCGGGAGGCACCTACGAGCAGTACTTC | CASSLAGGTYEQYF
TRBJ2-7 | NA | NA | TRBV5-1 | 14 | TGCGCCAGCAGCTTGGCAGGGGAATTCTACGAGCAGTACTTC | CASSLAGEFYEQYF
TRBJ1-6 | TRBD1 | NA | TRBV4-1 | 16 | TGCGCCAGCAGCCCAGGACAGGGAAAGGCTAATTCACCCCTCCACTTT | CASSPGQGKANSPLHF
TRBJ2-7 | TRBD1 | NA | TRBV5-1 | 12 | TGCGCCAGCAGCCCGACAGGGGAGGAGCAGTACTTC | CASSPTGEEQYF
TRBJ2-5 | NA | NA | TRBV5-4 | 14 | TGTGCCAGCAGCTTGAGTGGCCCGTCGGAGACCCAGTACTTC | CASSLSGPSETQYF
TRBJ1-1 | TRBD1 | once | TRBV30 | 14 | TGTGCCTGGAGTAATCCAGGGGGGAGCACTGAAGCTTTCTTT | CAWSNPGGSTEAFF
TRBJ2-3 | NA | NA | TRBV7-9 | 13 | TGTGCCAGCAGCTTGTCTAGCACAGATACGCAGTATTTT | CASSLSSTDTQYF
TRBJ2-1 | TRBD1 | NA | TRBV11-2 | 14 | TGTGCCAGCAGCTCCTACGCAGGGGGCGGTGAGCAGTTCTTC | CASSSYAGGGEQFF
TRBJ1-2 | TRBD1 | NA | TRBV6-5 | 13 | TGTGCCAGCATTGACAGGGGCCACTATGGCTACACCTTC | CASIDRGHYGYTF
TRBJ2-7 | NA | once | TRBV4-1 | 15 | TGCGCCAGCAGCCAAGGGTTTCAGGGGATGGGCGAGCAGTACTTC | CASSQGFQGMGEQYF
TRBJ2-7 | TRBD2 | NA | TRBV14 | 15 | TGTGCCAGCAGCCAATTGATTAGCGGGAGTGGAGAGCAGTACTTC | CASSQLISGSGEQYF
TRBJ2-3 | TRBD1 | NA | TRBV19 | 12 | TGTGCCAGTGGGAGACAGGGTGTGACGCAGTATTTT | CASGRQGVTQYF
TRBJ2-7 | TRBD1 | NA | TRBV28 | 14 | TGTGCCAGCAGTTTATGGGACAGGGGCAACGAGCAGTACTTC | CASSLWDRGNEQYF
TRBJ1-4 | TRBD1 | NA | TRBV11-2 | 16 | TGTGCCAGCAGCTCACATACAGGGGGCAGGGCTGAAAAACTGTTTTTT | CASSSHTGGRAEKLFF
TRBJ2-7 | NA | NA | TRBV21-1 | 15 | TGTGCCAGCAGCACCCTCTGGACAGGGGACTACGAGCAGTACTTC | CASSTLWTGDYEQYF
TRBJ2-3 | NA | once | TRBV4-2 | 16 | TGTGCCAGCAGCCCCCCGCGGGACCCTAGCACAGATACGCAGTATTTT | CASSPPRDPSTDTQYF
TRBJ2-1 | TRBD2 | NA | TRBV28 | 14 | TGTGCCAGCACCCTAGCGGAGTCCTACAATGAGCAGTTCTTC | CASTLAESYNEQFF
TRBJ1-4 | TRBD1 | NA | TRBV23-1 | 20 | TGCGCCAGCAGTCAAAGGGACAGCTCCTCCTCGGTGGGACCTAATGAAAAACTGTTTTTT | CASSQRDSSSSVGPNEKLFF
TRBJ2-2 | NA | NA | TRBV30 | 12 | TGTGCCTGGAGTCCCCGGGCCGGGGAGCCGTTTTTT | CAWSPRAGEPFF
TRBJ2-1 | TRBD2 | NA | TRBV19 | 14 | TGTGCCACGAATCTAGCGGGACGACCCAATGAGCAGTTCTTC | CATNLAGRPNEQFF
TRBJ1-2 | NA | NA | TRBV2 | 13 | TGTGCCAGCACCTTAGTCTTTATCAATGGCTACACCTTC | CASTLVFINGYTF
TRBJ1-2 | NA | NA | TRBV27 | 16 | TGTGCCAGCTCGGGGATGGGGGCAGAACCTAACTATGGCTACACCTTC | CASSGMGAEPNYGYTF
TRBJ2-6 | NA | NA | TRBV28 | 16 | TGTGCCAGCACCAAATCCGGGGGCTCTGGGGCCAACGTCCTGACTTTC | CASTKSGGSGANVLTF
TRBJ2-7 | NA | NA | TRBV9 | 13 | TGTGCCAGCAGCGTAGGCTTTAGCTACGAGCAGTACTTC | CASSVGFSYEQYF
TRBJ2-7 | TRBD1 | NA | TRBV28 | 15 | TGTGCCAGCAGTCAAAGGGGACAGGGCCTGGACGAGCAGTACTTC | CASSQRGQGLDEQYF
TRBJ2-7 | TRBD2 | NA | TRBV7-7 | 18 | TGTGCTAGCAGCTTCGCGTCCGCCGGGACTAGCGGCCCCTACGAGCAGTACTTC | CASSFASAGTSGPYEQYF